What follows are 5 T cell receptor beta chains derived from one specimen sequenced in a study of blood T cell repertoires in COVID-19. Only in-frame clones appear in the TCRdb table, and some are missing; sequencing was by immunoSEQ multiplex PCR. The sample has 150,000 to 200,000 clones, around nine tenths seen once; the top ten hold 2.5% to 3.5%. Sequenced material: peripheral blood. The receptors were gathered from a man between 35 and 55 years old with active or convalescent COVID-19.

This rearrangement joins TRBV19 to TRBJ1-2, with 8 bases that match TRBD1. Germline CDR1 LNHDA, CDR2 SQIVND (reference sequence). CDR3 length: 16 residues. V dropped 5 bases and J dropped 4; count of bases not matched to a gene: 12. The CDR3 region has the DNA TGTGCCAGTAGTTTACCGGGACAGGCCGTAGGCTATGGCTACACCTTC. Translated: CASSLPGQAVGYGYTF. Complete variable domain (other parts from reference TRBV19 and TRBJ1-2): DGGITQSPKYLFRKEGQNVTLSCEQNLNHDAMYWYRQDPGQGLRLIYYSQIVNDFQKGDIAEGYSVSREKKESFPLTVTSAQKNPTAFYLCASSLPGQAVGYGYTFGSGTRLTVV.

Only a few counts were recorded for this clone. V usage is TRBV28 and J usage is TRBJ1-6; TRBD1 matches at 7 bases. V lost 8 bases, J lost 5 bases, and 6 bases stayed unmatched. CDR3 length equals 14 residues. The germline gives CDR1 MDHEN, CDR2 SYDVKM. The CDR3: CASCPGQHNSPLHF. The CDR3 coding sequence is TGTGCCAGCTGCCCGGGACAGCATAATTCACCCCTCCACTTT. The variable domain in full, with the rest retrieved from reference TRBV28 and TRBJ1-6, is DVKVTQSSRYLVKRTGEKVFLECVQDMDHENMFWYRQDPGLGLRLIYFSYDVKMKEKGDIPEGYSVSREKKERFSLILESASTNQTSMYLCASCPGQHNSPLHFGNGTRLTVT.

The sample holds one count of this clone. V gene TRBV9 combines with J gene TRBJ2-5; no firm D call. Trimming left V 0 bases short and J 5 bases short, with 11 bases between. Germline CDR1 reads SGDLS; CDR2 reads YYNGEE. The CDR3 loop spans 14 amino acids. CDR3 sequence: CASSVGPSGETQYF. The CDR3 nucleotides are TGTGCCAGCAGCGTAGGCCCTAGTGGGGAGACCCAGTACTTC. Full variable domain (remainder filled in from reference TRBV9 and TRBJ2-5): DSGVTQTPKHLITATGQRVTLRCSPRSGDLSVYWYQQSLDQGLQFLIQYYNGEERAKGNILERFSAQQFPDLHSELNLSSLELGDSALYFCASSVGPSGETQYFGPGTRLLVL.

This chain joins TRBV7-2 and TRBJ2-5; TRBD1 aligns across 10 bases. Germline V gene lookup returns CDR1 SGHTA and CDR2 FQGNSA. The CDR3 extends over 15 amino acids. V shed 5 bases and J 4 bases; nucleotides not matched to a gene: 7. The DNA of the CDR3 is TGTGCCAGCAGCCTCGACAGGGGGCGTCGAGAGACCCAGTACTTC. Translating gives CASSLDRGRRETQYF.

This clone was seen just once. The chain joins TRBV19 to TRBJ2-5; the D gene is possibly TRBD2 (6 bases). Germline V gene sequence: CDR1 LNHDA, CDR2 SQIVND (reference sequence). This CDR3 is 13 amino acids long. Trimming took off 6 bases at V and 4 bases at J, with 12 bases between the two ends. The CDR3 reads CASREGLGETQYF. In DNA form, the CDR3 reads TGTGCCAGTAGGGAGGGCCTTGGAGAGACCCAGTACTTC.